The source of this T cell receptor (beta chain) is a study of CD8 T cells in Susac syndrome. Trimming left V 0 bases short and J 2 bases short, with 8 bases between. Germline lookup yields CDR1 LNHNV and CDR2 YYDKDF (reference sequence). The CDR3 sequence is 14 residues long. Reverse transcription of about 0.5 to 1 ug RNA used random hexamers. immunoSEQ multiplex PCR amplified TCR beta CDR3 across 54 Vbeta, 13 Jbeta. MiXCR was run by TCRdb on the immunoSEQ multiplex PCR reads, yielding one entry per CDR3 protein. The sample yields more than 130,000 distinct CDR3 sequences, 94% seen once. Sequencing targeted TCR beta in blood CD8+ and CD4+ T cells. Negative magnetic isolation gave CD8+ and CD4+ cells; FACS enriched CD8+ TEMRA.

The chain couples TRBV15 to TRBJ2-7; no clear D gene. The sequencing sample was made of CD8+ T cells from PBMCs. The receptor comes from a human donor in good health. CDR3 sequence: CATSRDLETYEQYF. For the CDR3, the DNA is TGTGCCACCAGCAGAGATCTTGAGACCTACGAGCAGTACTTC.